This T cell receptor beta chain was identified during a study of T-cell memory formation after mild COVID-19. Using constant-segment primers, 5'RACE produced TCR alpha and TCR beta cDNA libraries carrying sample barcodes and UMIs. TCRdb fed the 5' RACE reads into MiXCR, producing one record per CDR3 protein. The table has about 340,000 distinct CDR3 sequences, under 25% seen once; the top ten hold about an eighth. V lost 5 bases and J 1 base, leaving 18 bases between the germline ends. The CDR3 is made up of 16 amino acids. This clonotype was detected only a few times. The sample consisted of PBMCs or a T cell subset sorted from them (not recorded which). The chain joins TRBV12-3 or TRBV12-4 to TRBJ2-7; weak D call: TRBD2 (6 bases). This TCR was recovered from an adult woman who had mild COVID-19 (a few samples of this study predate the infection). Cell type and time point are not known. The CDR3 region has the DNA TGTGCCAGCAGTCAAAGGGAGGCTGAATCGTCCTACGAGCAGTACTTC. The encoded protein is CASSQREAESSYEQYF.